Below, one TCR beta chain is given with its context. Its antigen is unidentified. Looked up from germline, CDR1 is GTSNPN and CDR2 is SVGIG (reference sequence). The CDR3 is 14 amino acids. This sample was taken from a study of cytomegalovirus exposure and HLA in healthy donors. Study-wide findings and caveats: The classifier was said to identify cytomegalovirus status with high specificity and sensitivity. An Asian-associated ancestry cluster reportedly showed fewer N-insertions than the roughly 670-donor mean in a later analysis. Earlier analysis looked at TCR beta V segments, and most were productive about 87% or about 30% of the time. Researchers reported in a later analysis that common viral pathogens appeared linked to several top clusters.

PCR primers comprised 60 Vbeta and 13 Jbeta primers. The method was immunoSEQ multiplex PCR; TCRdb's version includes in-frame clones alone and lacks a portion of them. The sample includes about 120,000 clones, around 68% seen only once; the top ten take approximately 10%. The sequence came from a woman in her forties or fifties in good health and CMV-seropositive. Specimen: PBMCs. The genes are TRBV30 and TRBJ2-5; TRBD1 is a possible D gene (6 bases). The end of the DNA is better explained by TRBJ2-7, so the J call may be wrong. CDR3 sequence reads: CAWSGGQGYDEQYF. The DNA for the CDR3 is TGTGCCTGGAGTGGAGGTCAGGGGTACGACGAGCAGTACTTC.